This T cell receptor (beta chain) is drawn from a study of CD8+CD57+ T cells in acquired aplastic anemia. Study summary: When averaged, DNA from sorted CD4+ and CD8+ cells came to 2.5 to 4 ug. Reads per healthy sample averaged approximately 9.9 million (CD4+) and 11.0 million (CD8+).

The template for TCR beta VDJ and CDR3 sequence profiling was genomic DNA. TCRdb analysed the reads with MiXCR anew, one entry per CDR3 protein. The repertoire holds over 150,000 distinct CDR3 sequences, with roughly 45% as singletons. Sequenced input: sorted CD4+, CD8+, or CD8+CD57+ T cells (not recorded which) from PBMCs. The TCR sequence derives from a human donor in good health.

CDR3 residues: CASSYPDRGYEQFF. The DNA of the CDR3 is TGTGCCAGCAGCTACCCGGACAGGGGCTATGAGCAGTTCTTC. The chain couples TRBV5-6 to TRBJ2-1, with 9 bases matching TRBD1. This CDR3 comprises 14 residues. The V and J ends lost 3 bases and 8 bases, in that order; junction bases with no gene match: 6. Germline-derived CDR1 and CDR2 are SGHDT and YYEEEE.